This TCR beta chain was profiled in a study of CD8+ T cells in alopecia areata. Study as a whole: Patients received oral tofacitinib, 5 to 10 mg twice daily, for moderate-to-severe alopecia areata.

Study-level findings and limits: Greater clonality was observed in lesional scalp samples, especially alopecia totalis/universalis, versus normal scalp.

This clone came up a few times. Its antigen is currently unknown. TCR sequencing used cDNA made by reverse transcription of extracted RNA. TCRdb keeps only in-frame clones here, not all; method: immunoSEQ multiplex PCR. The sample includes some 130,000 clones, around 49% of them seen just once. Trimming shortened V by 3 bases and J by 0 bases, and 6 bases separated the two germline ends. The CDR3 runs to 14 residues. The germline V gene encodes CDR1 SQVTM and CDR2 ANQGSEA. The TCR comes from a human donor with alopecia areata. Sequencing used CD8+ T cells sorted from blood, obtained at week 0. The genes are TRBV29-1 and TRBJ2-6; D remains unclear. The CDR3, as DNA: TGCAGCGTTGAGGCGCTCTCTGGGGCCAACGTCCTGACTTTC. Translating it yields CSVEALSGANVLTF. Full variable domain (missing parts from reference TRBV29-1 and TRBJ2-6): SAVISQKPSRDICQRGTSLTIQCQVDSQVTMMFWYRQQPGQSLTLIATANQGSEATYESGFVIDKFPISRPNLTFSTLTVSNMSPEDSSIYLCSVEALSGANVLTFGAGSRLTVL.